The T cell receptor beta chain described here comes from a study of technical replicates of blood from a handful of donors. Germline values: CDR1 SGDLS, CDR2 YYNGEE. V lost 2 bases and J 3 bases, leaving 12 bases between the germline ends. The CDR3 is 14 residues long. Produced via immunoSEQ multiplex PCR; TCRdb's table is partial and in-frame only. The sample has 75,000 to 85,000 clones, approximately 94% seen once. Sequenced input: T cells isolated from PBMCs. This rearrangement joins TRBV9 to TRBJ2-7; D is perhaps TRBD2 (6 bases). The source is a human donor in good health. The CDR3 sequence is CASSVGGPNYEQYF. CDR3 coding DNA: TGTGCCAGCAGCGTGGGGGGACCAAACTACGAGCAGTACTTC.